This TCR beta chain was recorded in a study of OX40 agonist ivuxolimab in advanced cancers. Notes on the study in general: Clonal expansion among partial responders at 0.1-3.0 mg/kg ranked near the lowest. Antigen specificity of clonally expanded peripheral T cells was not established.

The V and J ends lost 5 bases and 2 bases respectively, with 16 bases between them. The CDR3 totals 16 residues. Germline V gene data show CDR1 as MDHEN and CDR2 as SYDVKM. For this clone: Its specificity is not known.

The assay was immunoSEQ multiplex PCR, and TCRdb's table has in-frame clones only and misses some. The data show around 71,000 clones, about 85% seen once. This clonotype originated in an adult with an advanced solid tumor such as melanoma, head and neck, liver or kidney cancer. Material: CD4+ or CD8+ T cells sorted from blood, obtained in a trial of the OX40 agonist ivuxolimab. The rearrangement joins TRBV28 to TRBJ2-1; no clear D. The CDR3 DNA sequence: TGTGCCAGCAGTCCTATAAACGGCGGTACCTACAATGAGCAGTTCTTC. Translation: CASSPINGGTYNEQFF.